A single T cell receptor beta chain is shown here with its context. The repertoire was sequenced with immunoSEQ multiplex PCR; TCRdb's copy has only in-frame clones and lacks some. The repertoire holds some 290,000 clones, with roughly 86% as singletons. The source of the sample is a study of blood T cell repertoires in COVID-19. The trim removed 3 bases at V and 2 bases at J, leaving 2 bases unmatched. Germline CDR1 KGHSH, CDR2 LQKENI. The CDR3 has 15 residues. V gene TRBV18 combines with J gene TRBJ2-5; 11 positions match TRBD1. The source of this sequence is a woman between 25 and 40 years old with COVID-19, enrolled during active disease. The sample consisted of peripheral blood. The CDR3 is CASSPGTGGQETQYF. Written as DNA, the CDR3 is TGTGCCAGCTCACCCGGGACAGGGGGTCAAGAGACCCAGTACTTC.